These 27 T cell receptor beta chains came from one sample sequenced in a study of siplizumab effects on memory and regulatory T cells. The protocol was immunoSEQ multiplex PCR, while the TCRdb copy is restricted to in-frame clones and leaves out a portion. Among approximately 82,000 clones listed, about 87% were seen once. Source material: Tregs sorted from blood. These receptor sequences come from a human donor in good health.

This clone is a singleton in its sample. This chain links TRBV6-1 with TRBJ2-3; D gene uncertain. The CDR3 extends over 13 amino acids. Looked up from germline, CDR1 is MNHNS and CDR2 is SASEGT. The germline V and J ends were trimmed by 6 bases and 1 base, with 8 bases remaining between them. In nucleotides, the CDR3 is TGTGCCAGCAGACCGGTAGGCACAGATACGCAGTATTTT. This gives the protein CASRPVGTDTQYF.

The V gene is TRBV19, the J gene TRBJ2-4; the D gene is possibly TRBD1 (6 bases). Germline CDR1 reads LNHDA; CDR2 reads SQIVND (reference sequence). The V and J ends lost 5 bases and 2 bases respectively, with 16 bases between them. The CDR3 is 16 residues long. Written as DNA, the CDR3 is TGTGCCAGTAGTCCTACAGGGAGTTGGACCAAAAACATTCAGTACTTC. Its translation: CASSPTGSWTKNIQYF.

Points on this clone: The same CDR3 also results from other DNA sequences found in this sample. The chain joins TRBV7-2 to TRBJ1-2; D is undetermined. Trimming shortened V by 1 base and J by 5 bases, and 8 bases separated the two germline ends. From germline, CDR1 is SGHTA and CDR2 FQGNSA. CDR3 size: 13 residues. The CDR3 DNA reads as TGTGCCAGCAGCTTAGGTGAAGGGTATGGCTACACCTTC. The encoded protein is CASSLGEGYGYTF.

Only one count was recorded for this clone. The V call is TRBV27, the J call TRBJ1-6; no definite D call. The germline gives CDR1 MNHEY, CDR2 SMNVEV (reference sequence). The V and J ends lost 3 bases and 0 bases respectively, with 15 bases between them. CDR3 size: 18 residues. The CDR3 nucleotides read TGTGCCAGCAGTTTTAGAGCCGCGGGGAGCTCCTATAATTCACCCCTCCACTTT. It encodes CASSFRAAGSSYNSPLHF.

The V call is TRBV11-2, the J call TRBJ2-5, with 11 bases identical to TRBD2. CDR1 and CDR2 from the germline V gene are SGHAT and FQNNGV. The CDR3 is 14 amino acids. Trimming cost V 5 bases and J 4 bases; bases outside gene matches: 3. Here the CDR3 reads CASSILAGGETQYF. In DNA, the CDR3 is TGTGCCAGCAGCATCCTAGCGGGGGGAGAGACCCAGTACTTC.

The V and J genes are TRBV5-1 and TRBJ2-1, with unresolved D. The CDR3 has 15 amino acids. The germline V gene encodes CDR1 SGHRS and CDR2 YFSETQ. V lost 0 bases to trimming and J lost 0 bases, with 7 bases between them. In nucleotides, the CDR3 is TGCGCCAGCAGCTTGGCCGTCAACTCCTACAATGAGCAGTTCTTC. This encodes CASSLAVNSYNEQFF. Full variable domain (outside the CDR3, taken from reference TRBV5-1 and TRBJ2-1): KAGVTQTPRYLIKTRGQQVTLSCSPISGHRSVSWYQQTPGQGLQFLFEYFSETQRNKGNFPGRFSGRQFSNSRSEMNVSTLELGDSALYLCASSLAVNSYNEQFFGPGTRLTVL.

The genes are TRBV7-6 and TRBJ2-1; a weak D match, TRBD1 (6 bases). Trimming pared 2 bases from V and 3 bases from J, leaving 14 bases between. The CDR3 is 16 residues long. The germline gives CDR1 SGHVS, CDR2 FNYEAQ. In DNA, the CDR3 is TGTGCCAGCAGCTTAATTGGGCAGGGGAACTACAATGAGCAGTTCTTC. It codes for CASSLIGQGNYNEQFF. The whole variable domain, remainder taken from reference TRBV7-6 and TRBJ2-1, is GAGVSQSPRYKVTKRGQDVALRCDPISGHVSLYWYRQALGQGPEFLTYFNYEAQQDKSGLPNDRFSAERPEGSISTLTIQRTEQRDSAMYRCASSLIGQGNYNEQFFGPGTRLTVL.

J is TRBJ2-7 and V is TRBV10-3; 7 bases agree with TRBD2. Germline lookup yields CDR1 ENHRY and CDR2 SYGVKD. V trimming: 4 bases; J trimming: 2 bases; junction bases outside the gene matches: 5. The CDR3 contains 14 residues. DNA for the CDR3: TGTGCCATCAGTGGGGGAGGGAATACCTACGAGCAGTACTTC. It specifies CAISGGGNTYEQYF.

The chain is built from TRBV6-1 and TRBJ1-5; D is possibly TRBD1 (5 bases). V lost 6 bases and J lost 0, with 12 bases in between. Germline V lookup: CDR1 MNHNS, CDR2 SASEGT. The CDR3 runs 15 residues. DNA of the CDR3: TGTGCCAGCAGGTGGACACCAGATAGCAATCAGCCCCAGCATTTT. Its translation is CASRWTPDSNQPQHF.

This clone appeared a single time. The chain is built from TRBV6-1 and TRBJ1-5, with D perhaps TRBD1 (5 bases). The V gene's germline CDR1 is MNHNS and CDR2 SASEGT. Trimming removed 1 base from V and 7 bases from J, with 11 bases in between. The CDR3 covers 14 residues. The CDR3 DNA reads as TGTGCCAGCAGTGAAGGGTTCGGGGGGCAGCCCCAGCATTTT. Protein: CASSEGFGGQPQHF.

The chain employs TRBV9 and TRBJ1-2, with D maybe TRBD1 (6 bases). Germline lookup yields CDR1 SGDLS and CDR2 YYNGEE. The CDR3 spans 14 residues. V gave up 5 bases and J gave up 2 bases, with 13 bases separating them. CDR3 nucleotide sequence: TGTGCCAGCAGAAAGACAGGCCACAACTATGGCTACACCTTC. It codes for CASRKTGHNYGYTF. The variable domain in full, with the rest retrieved from reference TRBV9 and TRBJ1-2, is DSGVTQTPKHLITATGQRVTLRCSPRSGDLSVYWYQQSLDQGLQFLIQYYNGEERAKGNILERFSAQQFPDLHSELNLSSLELGDSALYFCASRKTGHNYGYTFGSGTRLTVV.

This sequence joins TRBV7-3 and TRBJ2-7; D tentatively reads TRBD1 or TRBD2 (5 bases each). Germline-derived CDR1 and CDR2 are SGHTA and FQGTGA. This CDR3 is 17 amino acids long. The ends were cut back, 5 bases at V and 0 bases at J, with 20 bases in the middle. The DNA for the CDR3 is TGTGCCAGCAGCCCCGGGGACGCAGGGCGGTTCTCCTACGAGCAGTACTTC. As protein: CASSPGDAGRFSYEQYF.

The gene calls are TRBV9 and TRBJ1-1; D gene uncertain. Trimming stripped 2 bases from V and 0 bases from J, with 5 bases between. CDR1 is SGDLS, CDR2 YYNGEE, per germline. The CDR3 length is 13 residues. Here the CDR3 DNA reads TGTGCCAGCAGCGTCGCGCTGAACACTGAAGCTTTCTTT. Translation gives CASSVALNTEAFF. The whole variable domain, remainder taken from reference TRBV9 and TRBJ1-1, is DSGVTQTPKHLITATGQRVTLRCSPRSGDLSVYWYQQSLDQGLQFLIQYYNGEERAKGNILERFSAQQFPDLHSELNLSSLELGDSALYFCASSVALNTEAFFGQGTRLTVV.

The gene calls are TRBV29-1 and TRBJ2-3; 11 nucleotides line up with TRBD2. V shed 6 bases and J 2 bases; nucleotides not matched to a gene: 16. This CDR3 contains 18 residues. Per the germline V gene, CDR1 is SQVTM and CDR2 is ANQGSEA. The DNA of the CDR3 is TGCAGCGTCAGAAGGCTAGCGGGGGGCACAACCTACACAGATACGCAGTATTTT. Translated: CSVRRLAGGTTYTDTQYF.

The rearrangement uses TRBV2 and TRBJ2-7; 12 positions match TRBD1. The CDR3 contains 14 residues. From germline, CDR1 is SNHLY and CDR2 FYNNEI. The V segment lost 6 bases and the J segment 6 bases; nucleotides outside the gene matches: 6. The CDR3 region has the DNA TGTGCCAGCAGCCCCGGGACAGGGGGCCGCGAGCAGTACTTC. Translating gives CASSPGTGGREQYF.

The gene calls are TRBV2 and TRBJ1-1, with D uncertain. CDR1 SNHLY and CDR2 FYNNEI come from the germline V gene. The germline V and J ends were trimmed by 10 bases and 1 base, with 7 bases remaining between them. This CDR3 region has 11 residues. The CDR3 coding sequence is TGTGCCACCAGGCGGAACACTGAAGCTTTCTTT. It encodes CATRRNTEAFF.

This sequence joins TRBV5-1 and TRBJ2-3, with 7 nucleotides matching TRBD2. V lost 4 bases, J lost 4 bases, and 9 bases stayed unmatched. Germline V lookup: CDR1 SGHRS, CDR2 YFSETQ. The CDR3 sequence is 15 residues long. The CDR3 protein is CASSGHGSGADTQYF. DNA for the CDR3: TGCGCCAGCAGCGGCCATGGGAGCGGGGCAGATACGCAGTATTTT.

This chain joins TRBV7-2 and TRBJ1-1; D might be TRBD1 (6 bases). Trimming removed 5 bases at V and 0 bases at J, with 19 bases between. The CDR3 runs 17 residues. CDR1 SGHTA and CDR2 FQGNSA come from the germline V gene. This chain's CDR3 is CASSLIGTFLMNTEAFF. The CDR3 coding sequence is TGTGCCAGCAGCCTAATCGGGACATTCCTCATGAACACTGAAGCTTTCTTT.

This chain uses TRBV7-6 with TRBJ2-2; D gene ambiguous. Trimming took 2 bases from V and 1 from J, leaving 2 bases between them. Germline assignment: CDR1 SGHVS and CDR2 FNYEAQ. The CDR3 is 13 amino acids. The CDR3 is CASSLLNTGELFF. CDR3 sequence (DNA): TGTGCCAGCAGCTTATTGAACACCGGGGAGCTGTTTTTT.

This chain connects TRBV7-3 to TRBJ2-2, with D unclear. Deletions cut 2 bases from V and 3 bases from J, with 7 bases between. CDR1 SGHTA and CDR2 FQGTGA come from the germline V gene. The CDR3 loop spans 14 amino acids. The CDR3, as DNA: TGTGCCAGCAGCTTAGACGGCTACACCGGGGAGCTGTTTTTT. Its protein is CASSLDGYTGELFF.

This chain uses TRBV5-1 with TRBJ2-7; D is ambiguous. The CDR3 is 12 residues long. The germline V gene has CDR1 SGHRS and CDR2 YFSETQ. With 5 bases removed from V and 8 bases from J, the gap between germline ends came to 14 bases. CDR3 nucleotide sequence: TGCGCCAGCAGTTCGACCGTCAGCCAGCAGTACTTC. This translates into CASSSTVSQQYF.

This chain uses TRBV5-1 with TRBJ1-1; no definite D call. The ends were cut back, 0 bases at V and 4 bases at J, with 13 bases in the middle. Looked up from germline, CDR1 is SGHRS and CDR2 is YFSETQ. This CDR3 is built from 15 residues. The CDR3 DNA reads TGCGCCAGCAGCTTGGCCCCTGGGGTTAGCACTGAAGCTTTCTTT. Encoded protein: CASSLAPGVSTEAFF.

The rearrangement links TRBV4-1 to TRBJ1-1; no definite D call. Germline-derived CDR1 and CDR2 are MGHRA and YSYEKL. This CDR3 spans 15 amino acids. Deletions cut 4 bases from V and 1 base from J, with 13 bases between. Here the CDR3 DNA reads TGCGCCAGCAGCCGCCTCGGGCAGCAGAACACTGAAGCTTTCTTT. It translates to CASSRLGQQNTEAFF.

V is TRBV6-4 and J is TRBJ2-2; TRBD1 matches 8 bases. The CDR3 contains 14 residues. The germline V gene has CDR1 MRHNA and CDR2 SNTAGT. With V trimmed by 6 bases and J by 5 bases, 5 bases remained unmatched. This CDR3 reads CASSKTGGTGELFF. The CDR3, as DNA: TGTGCCAGCAGCAAAACAGGGGGTACCGGGGAGCTGTTTTTT.

A few counts support this clone. The rearrangement uses TRBV6-5 and TRBJ2-2; D is unclear. Trimming left V 4 bases short and J 3 bases short, with 9 bases between. The CDR3 loop spans 14 amino acids. Per the germline V gene, CDR1 is MNHEY and CDR2 is SVGAGI. The CDR3: CASSSPLHTGELFF. Written as DNA, the CDR3 is TGTGCCAGCAGTTCACCCCTCCACACCGGGGAGCTGTTTTTT.

This chain links TRBV5-1 with TRBJ2-1; D is unresolved. CDR3 size: 12 residues. Germline assignment: CDR1 SGHRS and CDR2 YFSETQ. V lost 4 bases and J lost 9, with 11 bases in between. CDR3: CASSERSGEQFF. In DNA, the CDR3 is TGCGCCAGCAGCGAACGCTCGGGTGAGCAGTTCTTC.

The chain carries TRBV21-1 and TRBJ2-3; the table's TRBD2 call for D was not verified on the DNA. TRBV21-1 is termed a pseudogene. The CDR3 is 9 amino acids. This chain's CDR3 is CASIGTQYF. CDR3 DNA sequence: TGTGCCAGCATCGGTACGCAGTATTTT.